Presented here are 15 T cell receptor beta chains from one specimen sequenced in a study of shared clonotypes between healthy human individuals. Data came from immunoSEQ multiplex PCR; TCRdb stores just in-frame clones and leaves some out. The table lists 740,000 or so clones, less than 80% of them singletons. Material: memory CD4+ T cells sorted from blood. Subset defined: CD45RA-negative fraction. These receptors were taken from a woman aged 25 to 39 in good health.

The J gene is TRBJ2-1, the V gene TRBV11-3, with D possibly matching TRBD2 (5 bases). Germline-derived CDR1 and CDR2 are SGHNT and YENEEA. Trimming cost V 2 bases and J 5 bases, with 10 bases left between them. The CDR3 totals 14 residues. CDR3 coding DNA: TGTGCCAGCAGCTTAAGCGGAACACACAATGAGCAGTTCTTC. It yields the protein CASSLSGTHNEQFF.

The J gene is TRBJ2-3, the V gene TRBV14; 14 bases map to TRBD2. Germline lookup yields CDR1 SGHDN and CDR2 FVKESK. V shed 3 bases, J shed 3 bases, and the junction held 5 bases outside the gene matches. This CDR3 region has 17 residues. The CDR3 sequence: CASSHRLAGGRTDTQYF. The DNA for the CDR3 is TGTGCCAGCAGCCACCGACTAGCGGGAGGGAGGACAGATACGCAGTATTTT.

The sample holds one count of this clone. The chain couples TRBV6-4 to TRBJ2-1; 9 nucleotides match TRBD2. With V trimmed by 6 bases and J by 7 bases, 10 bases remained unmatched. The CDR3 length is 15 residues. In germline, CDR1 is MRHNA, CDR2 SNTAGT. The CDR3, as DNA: TGTGCCAGCAGCACCGGGACTAGCACTTCGAATGAGCAGTTCTTC. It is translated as CASSTGTSTSNEQFF.

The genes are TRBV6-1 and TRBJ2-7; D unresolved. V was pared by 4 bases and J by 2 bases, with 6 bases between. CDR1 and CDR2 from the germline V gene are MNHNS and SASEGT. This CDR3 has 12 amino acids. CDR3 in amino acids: CASSAYTYEQYF. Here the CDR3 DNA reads TGTGCCAGCAGTGCCTATACCTACGAGCAGTACTTC.

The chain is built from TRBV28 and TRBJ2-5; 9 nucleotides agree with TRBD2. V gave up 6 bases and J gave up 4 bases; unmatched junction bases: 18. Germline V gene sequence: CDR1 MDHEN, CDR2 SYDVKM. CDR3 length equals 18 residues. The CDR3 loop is CASRTMVAGGWGPETQYF. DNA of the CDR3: TGTGCCAGCAGGACAATGGTGGCGGGAGGGTGGGGCCCAGAGACCCAGTACTTC.

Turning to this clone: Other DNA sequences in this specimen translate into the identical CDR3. This CDR3 reads CASSLGGLAGGNEQFF. DNA for the CDR3: TGCGCCAGCAGCTTGGGGGGACTAGCGGGAGGCAATGAGCAGTTCTTC. V usage is TRBV5-1 and J usage is TRBJ2-1; TRBD2 matches at 15 bases. This CDR3 has 16 amino acids. J was trimmed by 6 bases and V by 0 bases; bases with no gene match: 1. The germline V gene has CDR1 SGHRS and CDR2 YFSETQ.

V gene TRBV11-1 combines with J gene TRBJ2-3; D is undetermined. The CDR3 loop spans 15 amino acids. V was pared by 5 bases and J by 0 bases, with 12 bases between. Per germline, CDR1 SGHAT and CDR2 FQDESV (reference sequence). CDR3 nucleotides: TGTGCCAGCAGCCTGGGTTTACTTAGCACAGATACGCAGTATTTT. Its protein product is CASSLGLLSTDTQYF.

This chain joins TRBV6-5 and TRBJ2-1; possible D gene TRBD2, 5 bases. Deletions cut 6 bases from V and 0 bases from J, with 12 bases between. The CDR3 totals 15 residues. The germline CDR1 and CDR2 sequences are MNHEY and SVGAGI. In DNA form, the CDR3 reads TGTGCCAGCAGAATCCGGGATAGCTCCTACAATGAGCAGTTCTTC. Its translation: CASRIRDSSYNEQFF.

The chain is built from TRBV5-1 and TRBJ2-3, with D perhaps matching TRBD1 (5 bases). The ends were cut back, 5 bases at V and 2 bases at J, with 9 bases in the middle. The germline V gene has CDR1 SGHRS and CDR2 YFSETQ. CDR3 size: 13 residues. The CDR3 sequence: CASRRTFTDTQYF. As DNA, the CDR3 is TGCGCCAGCAGGCGGACATTCACAGATACGCAGTATTTT.

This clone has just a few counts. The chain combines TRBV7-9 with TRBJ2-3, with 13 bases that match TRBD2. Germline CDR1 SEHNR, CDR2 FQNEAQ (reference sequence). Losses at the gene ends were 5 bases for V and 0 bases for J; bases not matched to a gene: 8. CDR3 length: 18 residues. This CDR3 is CASSEPGLAGLSTDTQYF. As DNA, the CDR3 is TGTGCCAGCAGCGAGCCGGGACTAGCGGGACTAAGCACAGATACGCAGTATTTT.

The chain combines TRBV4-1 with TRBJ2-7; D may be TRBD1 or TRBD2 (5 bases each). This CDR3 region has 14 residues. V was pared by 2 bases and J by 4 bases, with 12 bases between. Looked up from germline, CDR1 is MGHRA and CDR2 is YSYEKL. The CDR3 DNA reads TGCGCCAGCAGCCAATTGGGGACCATTTACGAGCAGTACTTC. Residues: CASSQLGTIYEQYF.

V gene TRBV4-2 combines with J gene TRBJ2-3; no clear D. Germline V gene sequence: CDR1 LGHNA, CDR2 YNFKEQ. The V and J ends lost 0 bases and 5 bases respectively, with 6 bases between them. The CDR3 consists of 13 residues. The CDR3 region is CASSQDREDTQYF. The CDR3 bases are TGTGCCAGCAGCCAAGACCGCGAAGATACGCAGTATTTT.

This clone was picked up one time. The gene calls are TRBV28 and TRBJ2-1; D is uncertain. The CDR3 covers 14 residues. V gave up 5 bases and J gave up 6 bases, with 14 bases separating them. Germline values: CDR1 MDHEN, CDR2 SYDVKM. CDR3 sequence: CASSHPRFANEQFF. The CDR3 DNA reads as TGTGCCAGCAGTCATCCTAGATTTGCCAATGAGCAGTTCTTC.

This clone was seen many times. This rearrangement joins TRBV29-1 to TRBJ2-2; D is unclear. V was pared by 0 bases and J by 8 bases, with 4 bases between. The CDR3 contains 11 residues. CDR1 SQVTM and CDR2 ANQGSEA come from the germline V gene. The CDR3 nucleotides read TGCAGCGTTGAAGAGACAGGGGAGCTGTTTTTT. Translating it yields CSVEETGELFF.

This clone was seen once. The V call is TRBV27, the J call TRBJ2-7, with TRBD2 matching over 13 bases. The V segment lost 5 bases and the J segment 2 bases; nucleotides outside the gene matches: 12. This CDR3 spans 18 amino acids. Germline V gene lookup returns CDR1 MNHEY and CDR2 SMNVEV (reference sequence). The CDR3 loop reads CASSRRTSGSGIPYEQYF. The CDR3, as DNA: TGTGCCAGCAGTCGTCGGACTAGCGGGAGCGGTATACCCTACGAGCAGTACTTC.